This TCR beta chain derives from a study of shared clonotypes between healthy human individuals. Study-level information: Three plates were used per donor for CD4 naive, three for CD4 memory, two for CD8 naive and one for CD8 memory.

Cells designated naive CD8 were CD45RO-negative and were positively selected for CCR7, with terminally differentiated effector memory CD45RA+ cells excluded. The CDR3 spans 17 residues. V lost 1 base to trimming and J lost 1 base, with 17 bases between them. Germline assignment: CDR1 MGHRA and CDR2 YSYEKL. Generated by immunoSEQ multiplex PCR, the TCRdb table keeps only in-frame clones and is missing some. The sample shows approximately 2,200,000 clones, about 92% of them seen only once. This TCR was recovered from a young man in good health. Some clones in this sample may be carry-over from other donors' samples. The chain couples TRBV4-1 to TRBJ2-7, with unresolved D. The sample was naive CD8+ T cells from PBMCs. The CDR3 spells CASSQAPMAARSYEQYF. In DNA, the CDR3 is TGCGCCAGCAGCCAAGCCCCTATGGCGGCGCGGTCCTACGAGCAGTACTTC.